This T cell receptor (beta chain) is from a study of T cell responses to AZD1222 COVID-19 vaccine (dated by TCRdb to the early 2020s). Study-level background: Because spike-specific TCR depth and breadth did not differ between the two schedules, AZD1222 recipients who got a second dose at roughly 4 weeks were pooled with those who got a second dose at roughly 12 weeks. TCR sequencing covered some 240 trial participants: some 210 given two doses of AZD1222 and about 26 given two doses of MenACWY control vaccine. Trial participants were enrolled by age into 18-55, 56-69 and 70-plus year subgroups, with 148, 28 and 57 TCR-sequenced participants respectively. The study at large found these results: Because no day 14 peak-response samples were available, repertoires were characterized only after the peak T cell response. Conclusions about previously exposed vaccinees were limited because only a handful of AZD1222 recipients were SARS-CoV-2 seropositive at baseline. The vaccine-associated CD4 TCRs covered the entire spike protein, and the dominant responses fell in regions 160-218 and 743-854. After two AZD1222 doses, both the breadth and the depth of spike-specific TCRs were significantly higher than at day 0 and than in MenACWY recipients. Most participants were white British and females outnumbered males, and the authors suggested that clonal diversity may have been underestimated. In the small 56-69-year group, the increase in depth fell short of significance, most likely because of low power. Reportedly, close to half of the unique spike-specific TCRs recognized epitopes lying outside the regions that are mutated in the B.1.351 and B.1.1.7 variants.

For this clone: The clone's antigen remains unknown. Within one base of it there is no much larger clone, and no base qualities were kept.

The time point label, as the study defines it: baseline before first vaccination. Samples from vaccinated people were obtained from the UK trials COV001 and COV002, which included a single-blind randomized controlled phase 2/3 trial of AZD1222 (ChAdOx1 nCoV-19) in healthy adults. For TCRbeta chain sequencing, PBMC samples from trial participants were taken at day 0 and at day 28 after the second dose. The CDR3 regions of human TCRbeta chains were analyzed by immunosequencing. In the paper's pipeline: Repertoire TCRs were checked for matches against a reference library of SARS-CoV-2-specific TCRs that had been generated using the MIRA antigen-specificity platform. Breadth was defined as the fraction of unique TCRs that were SARS-CoV-2-associated. Depth was defined as the fraction of total T cells that were SARS-CoV-2-associated. Using the MIRA data, each spike-specific TCR was assigned both to the spike region to which the TCR was reactive and to a CD4 or CD8 class. Log10-transformed breadth and depth values were compared by one-way ANOVA with Sidak's multiple comparisons tests. The clones in this table, taken by TCRdb from immuneACCESS, are in-frame only. Not every clone is retained; where verified, under half of the shortfall comes from an unresolved V gene, and the cause of the rest is unknown. Clonal size and the V and J genes are those of that table, whereas D and trimming came from the DNA. The sample profile shows about 94,000 clones; about 90% of them were found once. Together, the top ten hold over 7.5% of the sample.

CDR1 and CDR2 are read off the germline V gene as ENHRY and SYGVKD. CDR3 length: 14 amino acids, cysteine to phenylalanine. This entry keeps only the CDR3 DNA: 42 bases, framed from base 1. Trimming accounts for 10 bases at V and 3 bases at J, while the number of junction bases matched to no gene is 11. This sample comprised peripheral blood, obtained on day 0 of AZD1222 vaccination. Recombination joined TRBV10-3 with TRBJ2-7, with TRBD1 matching 8 junction bases. The source of this sequence is an adult in good health. CDR3 sequence: CATGDDRGFYEQYF. The sequence in DNA is TGTGCCACAGGGGACGACAGGGGATTCTACGAGCAGTACTTC.